Following are 23 T cell receptor beta chains from one sample sequenced in a study of identical twins. TCRdb used MiXCR to reprocess the 5' RACE reads, holding one entry per CDR3 protein. The sample carries under 800,000 distinct CDR3 sequences, over 20% recorded once. These sequences were also reported in another study, on T cells expressing NK-cell markers.

Specimen: PBMCs. These receptors were obtained from a woman aged 18-35 years in good health.

In this sample, this clonotype turned up many times. The rearrangement uses TRBV20-1 and TRBJ1-6; D is perhaps TRBD1 (6 bases). The CDR3 has 15 residues. From germline, CDR1 is DFQATT and CDR2 SNEGSKA (reference sequence). Trimming shortened V by 0 bases and J by 9 bases, and 15 bases separated the two germline ends. This chain's CDR3 is CSARDTSRGSSPLHF. CDR3 nucleotide sequence: TGCAGTGCTAGAGATACTAGTAGGGGGAGTTCACCCCTCCACTTT.

The chain recombines TRBV18 with TRBJ2-5; D gene uncertain. The CDR3 is made up of 14 amino acids. Trimming cost V 2 bases and J 4 bases, with 11 bases left between them. The germline CDR1 and CDR2 sequences are KGHSH and LQKENI. The CDR3 nucleotides are TGTGCCAGCTCACCAGGGAAGGCAAGAGAGACCCAGTACTTC. Its translation: CASSPGKARETQYF.

This clonotype occurred many times. V and J are TRBV5-6 and TRBJ1-1; the match to TRBD1 covers 8 bases. The CDR3 covers 16 residues. CDR1 SGHDT and CDR2 YYEEEE come from the germline V gene. V shed 4 bases, J shed 5 bases, and the junction held 13 bases outside the gene matches. Here the CDR3 reads CASSLFTGGVGTEAFF. The CDR3 DNA reads TGTGCCAGCAGCCTTTTCACAGGGGGAGTAGGAACTGAAGCTTTCTTT.

The table lists this clonotype with many counts. The J gene is TRBJ2-7, the V gene TRBV29-1; 7 nucleotides align to TRBD1. This CDR3 contains 12 residues. The V segment lost 7 bases and the J segment 2 bases; nucleotides outside the gene matches: 5. The germline gives CDR1 SQVTM, CDR2 ANQGSEA. This chain's CDR3 is CSAGTGAYEQYF. DNA for the CDR3: TGCAGCGCTGGAACAGGGGCCTACGAGCAGTACTTC.

The CDR3 loop is CSVGTGRVNNEQFF. CDR3 coding DNA: TGCAGCGTTGGAACTGGCCGGGTCAACAATGAGCAGTTCTTC. J is TRBJ2-1 and V is TRBV29-1, with D uncertain. CDR1 and CDR2 (germline): SQVTM, ANQGSEA. The V end lost 4 bases, the J end lost 5 bases, and 15 bases lay between the germline ends. This CDR3 comprises 14 residues.

A few counts support this clonotype. The chain recombines TRBV20-1 with TRBJ2-1; unclear D gene. The CDR3 covers 12 residues. Germline loops: CDR1 DFQATT, CDR2 SNEGSKA (reference sequence). The germline V and J ends were trimmed by 6 bases and 7 bases, with 13 bases remaining between them. The CDR3 bases are TGCAGTGCACCGCTCGTTCTTAATGAGCAGTTCTTC. Encoded protein: CSAPLVLNEQFF.

V usage is TRBV20-1 and J usage is TRBJ2-1; no firm D call. V lost 3 bases, J lost 5 bases, and 17 bases lay in between. CDR1 is DFQATT and CDR2 is SNEGSKA in the germline V gene (reference sequence). The CDR3 has 15 amino acids. CDR3 DNA sequence: TGCAGTGCTAGTAAACGTTGGCTCGGCGACAATGAGCAGTTCTTC. This encodes CSASKRWLGDNEQFF.

In its sample, this clonotype was seen a few times. V and J are TRBV10-1 and TRBJ2-1, with TRBD1 matching over 7 bases. In germline, CDR1 is WNHNN, CDR2 SYGVQD (reference sequence). This CDR3 comprises 12 residues. V dropped 6 bases and J dropped 14; count of bases not matched to a gene: 10. The CDR3 bases are TGCGCCAGCAGAGCCCCCCAGGGGGTAGAGTTCTTC. Amino acid sequence: CASRAPQGVEFF.

This CDR3 reads CASTDGYNQPQHF. CDR3 DNA: TGTGCCAGCACGGACGGATACAATCAGCCCCAGCATTTT. V gene TRBV12-3 or TRBV12-4 combines with J gene TRBJ1-5; D gene ambiguous. CDR3 length: 13 residues. V was shortened by 7 bases and J by 3 bases, with 10 bases between the two germline ends.

V usage is TRBV29-1 and J usage is TRBJ2-1, with 11 bases matching TRBD2. The junction had 1 base not matched to a gene; V was cut back by 6 bases and J by 9 bases. Germline V lookup: CDR1 SQVTM, CDR2 ANQGSEA. The CDR3 loop spans 11 amino acids. CDR3 protein: CSVGTSGEQFF. For the CDR3, the DNA is TGCAGCGTCGGGACTAGCGGTGAGCAGTTCTTC.

J is TRBJ1-4 and V is TRBV12-3 or TRBV12-4; TRBD1 agrees at 7 bases. The CDR3 has 14 residues. Unmatched junction bases numbered 15, after V lost 5 bases and J lost 15 bases. CDR3 nucleotides: TGTGCCAGCAGTGTCCAGACTCCGACAGGGCAATTGTTTTTT. Translating gives CASSVQTPTGQLFF.

V usage is TRBV5-1 and J usage is TRBJ2-5; D remains unclear. Trimming removed 4 bases from V and 2 bases from J, with 15 bases in between. This CDR3 has 15 residues. Per the germline V gene, CDR1 is SGHRS and CDR2 is YFSETQ. The CDR3 is CASSPYGTSQETQYF. The DNA of the CDR3 is TGCGCCAGCAGCCCCTATGGAACGTCTCAAGAGACCCAGTACTTC.

Notes on this clonotype: At one end, the junction sequence differs from germline, possibly due to a read error. The gene calls are TRBV7-2 and TRBJ2-3; the match to TRBD2 covers 8 bases. Germline V gives CDR1 SGHTA, CDR2 FQGNSA. The CDR3 has 17 amino acids. CDR3 in amino acids: CASSLALRGGRTDTQYF. Here the CDR3 DNA reads TGTGCCAGCAGCCTAGCCCTCAGGGGCGGGAGGACAGATACGCAGTATTTT.

This clonotype was observed a few times. As DNA, the CDR3 is TGCAGTGCAGCGGGACAGGGCACCTATGGCTACACCTTC. Its protein product is CSAAGQGTYGYTF. This rearrangement joins TRBV20-1 to TRBJ1-2, with 9 bases that match TRBD1. The CDR3 has 13 residues. Germline CDR1 is DFQATT and CDR2 is SNEGSKA (reference sequence). V shed 6 bases, J shed 4 bases, and the junction held 6 bases outside the gene matches.

The V gene is TRBV5-1, the J gene TRBJ2-1; D remains unclear. CDR1 and CDR2 from the germline V gene are SGHRS and YFSETQ. V gave up 0 bases and J gave up 10 bases, with 14 bases separating them. This CDR3 has 14 amino acids. Here the CDR3 reads CASSLAVDPPEQFF. The CDR3 nucleotides read TGCGCCAGCAGCTTGGCCGTAGACCCCCCCGAGCAGTTCTTC.

The V call is TRBV7-9, the J call TRBJ2-7; perhaps D is TRBD1 or TRBD2 (6 bases each). The CDR3 has 14 residues. From germline, CDR1 is SEHNR and CDR2 FQNEAQ (reference sequence). With 7 bases removed from V and 5 bases from J, the gap between germline ends came to 18 bases. As DNA, the CDR3 is TGTGCCAGCATAACCTTGGGGGGCGCGGACGAGCAGTACTTC. The encoded protein is CASITLGGADEQYF.

The chain recombines TRBV9 with TRBJ2-5; 7 positions agree with TRBD1. Germline V gene lookup returns CDR1 SGDLS and CDR2 YYNGEE. The CDR3 covers 15 residues. The ends lost 2 bases at V and 5 bases at J; junction bases unmatched: 9. CDR3 protein: CASSVGQAKKETQYF. The DNA for the CDR3 is TGTGCCAGCAGCGTCGGACAGGCCAAGAAGGAGACCCAGTACTTC.

This clonotype was picked up one time. The rearrangement joins TRBV6-4 to TRBJ2-3; possibly TRBD2 for D (6 bases). The CDR3 length is 15 residues. Germline CDR1 reads MRHNA; CDR2 reads SNTAGT. V lost 5 bases and J 6 bases, leaving 18 bases between the germline ends. The CDR3 reads CASSQGLSKADTQYF. The CDR3 coding sequence is TGTGCCAGCAGTCAGGGACTCTCTAAAGCGGATACGCAGTATTTT.

The chain recombines TRBV20-1 with TRBJ2-7; D is ambiguous. Germline assignment: CDR1 DFQATT and CDR2 SNEGSKA (reference sequence). The CDR3 contains 13 residues. V was clipped by 4 bases and J by 0 bases, with 10 bases between them. The CDR3 spells CSATSPSSYEQYF. The CDR3 coding sequence is TGCAGTGCTACGTCCCCTAGCTCCTACGAGCAGTACTTC.

J is TRBJ2-1 and V is TRBV20-1, with 8 nucleotides matching TRBD1. V was clipped by 6 bases and J by 9 bases; unmatched bases: 10. The CDR3 is made up of 13 amino acids. CDR1 is DFQATT, CDR2 SNEGSKA, per germline (reference sequence). For the CDR3, the DNA is TGCAGTGCCGGGGGCCGACAGGGGAGTGAGCAGTTCTTC. It translates to CSAGGRQGSEQFF.

The V call is TRBV5-6, the J call TRBJ1-1; unclear D gene. Germline assignment: CDR1 SGHDT and CDR2 YYEEEE. V lost 3 bases and J lost 0, with 9 bases in between. The CDR3 extends over 14 amino acids. The CDR3: CASSSSPMNTEAFF. The DNA of the CDR3 is TGTGCCAGCAGCTCAAGCCCGATGAACACTGAAGCTTTCTTT.

This clonotype was seen only a few times. The CDR3 region is CASSGEGLAGEQYF. CDR3 DNA sequence: TGTGCCAGCAGCGGGGAAGGGCTCGCCGGCGAGCAGTACTTC. This chain joins TRBV7-9 and TRBJ2-7; D gene uncertain. Germline loops: CDR1 SEHNR, CDR2 FQNEAQ (reference sequence). Trimming left V 5 bases short and J 6 bases short, with 17 bases between. The CDR3 has 14 amino acids. The full variable domain, with the rest looked up from reference TRBV7-9 and TRBJ2-7, is DTGVSQNPRHKITKRGQNVTFRCDPISEHNRLYWYRQTLGQGPEFLTYFQNEAQLEKSRLLSDRFSAERPKGSFSTLEIQRTEQGDSAMYLCASSGEGLAGEQYFGPGTRLTVT.

This clonotype occurred a few times. V is TRBV6-1 and J is TRBJ2-6; the D is unclear. The length of the CDR3 is 16 residues. The V and J ends lost 8 bases and 2 bases respectively, with 16 bases between them. Germline V gene lookup returns CDR1 MNHNS and CDR2 SASEGT. Here the CDR3 DNA reads TGTGCCAGCTATGTAGGGATCCGGACTGGGGCCAACGTCCTGACTTTC. Its translation is CASYVGIRTGANVLTF.